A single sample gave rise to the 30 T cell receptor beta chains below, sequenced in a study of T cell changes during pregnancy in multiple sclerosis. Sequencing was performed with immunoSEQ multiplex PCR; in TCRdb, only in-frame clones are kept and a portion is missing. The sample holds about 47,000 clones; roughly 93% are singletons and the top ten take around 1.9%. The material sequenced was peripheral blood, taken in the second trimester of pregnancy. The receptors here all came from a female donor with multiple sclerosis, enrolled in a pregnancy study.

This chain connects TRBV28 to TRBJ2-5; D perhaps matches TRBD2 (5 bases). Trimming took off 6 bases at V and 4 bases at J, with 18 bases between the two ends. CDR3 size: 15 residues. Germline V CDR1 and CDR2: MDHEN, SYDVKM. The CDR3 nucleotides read TGTGCCAGCAGCCTCCGGGATTTGGGCCTAGAGACCCAGTACTTC. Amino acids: CASSLRDLGLETQYF.

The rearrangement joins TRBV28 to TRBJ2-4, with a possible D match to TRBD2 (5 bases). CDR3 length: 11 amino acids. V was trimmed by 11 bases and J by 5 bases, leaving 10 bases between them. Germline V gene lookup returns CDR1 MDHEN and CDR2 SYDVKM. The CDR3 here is CASGAENIQYF. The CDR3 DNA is TGTGCCTCCGGAGCGGAAAACATTCAGTACTTC.

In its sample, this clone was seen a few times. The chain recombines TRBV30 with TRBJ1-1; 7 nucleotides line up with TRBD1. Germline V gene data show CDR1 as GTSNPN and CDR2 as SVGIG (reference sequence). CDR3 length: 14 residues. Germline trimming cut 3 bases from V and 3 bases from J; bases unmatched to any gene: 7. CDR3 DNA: TGTGCCTGGAGGGATAAGACAGGGTACACTGAAGCTTTCTTT. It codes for CAWRDKTGYTEAFF.

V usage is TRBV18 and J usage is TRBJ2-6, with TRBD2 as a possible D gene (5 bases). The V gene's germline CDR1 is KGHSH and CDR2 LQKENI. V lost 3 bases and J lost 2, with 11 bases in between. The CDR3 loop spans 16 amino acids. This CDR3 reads CASSPPPGTGANVLTF. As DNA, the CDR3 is TGTGCCAGCTCACCCCCCCCGGGGACTGGGGCCAACGTCCTGACTTTC.

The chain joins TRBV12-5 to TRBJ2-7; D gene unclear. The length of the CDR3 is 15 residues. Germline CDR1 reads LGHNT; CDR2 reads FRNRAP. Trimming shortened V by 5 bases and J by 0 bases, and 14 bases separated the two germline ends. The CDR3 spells CASGPFSSSSYEQYF. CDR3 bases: TGTGCTAGTGGTCCGTTTAGCTCTAGCTCCTACGAGCAGTACTTC.

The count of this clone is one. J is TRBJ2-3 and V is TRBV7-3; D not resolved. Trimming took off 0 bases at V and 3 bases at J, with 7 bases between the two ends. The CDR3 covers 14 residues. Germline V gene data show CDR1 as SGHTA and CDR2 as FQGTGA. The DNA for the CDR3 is TGTGCCAGCAGCTTAACCCCCTTAACAGATACGCAGTATTTT. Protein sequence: CASSLTPLTDTQYF. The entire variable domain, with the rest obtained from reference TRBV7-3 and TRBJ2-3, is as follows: GAGVSQTPSNKVTEKGKYVELRCDPISGHTALYWYRQSLGQGPEFLIYFQGTGAADDSGLPNDRFFAVRPEGSVSTLKIQRTERGDSAVYLCASSLTPLTDTQYFGPGTRLTVL.

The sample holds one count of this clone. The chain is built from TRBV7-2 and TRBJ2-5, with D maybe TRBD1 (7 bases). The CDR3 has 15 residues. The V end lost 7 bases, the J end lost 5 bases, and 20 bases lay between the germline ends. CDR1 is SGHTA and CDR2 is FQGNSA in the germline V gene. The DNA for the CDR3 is TGTGCCAGCAACACCCGGGCAGGGGGGATGGAGACCCAGTACTTC. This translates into CASNTRAGGMETQYF.

This CDR3 reads CASSLRTGETQYF. In DNA form, the CDR3 reads TGTGCCAGCAGCCTACGGACAGGGGAGACCCAGTACTTC. This rearrangement joins TRBV7-9 to TRBJ2-5; TRBD1 matches at 8 bases. Germline values: CDR1 SEHNR, CDR2 FQNEAQ (reference sequence). The ends lost 5 bases at V and 5 bases at J; junction bases unmatched: 4. The CDR3 totals 13 residues. The full variable domain, rest sourced from reference TRBV7-9 and TRBJ2-5, is DTGVSQNPRHKITKRGQNVTFRCDPISEHNRLYWYRQTLGQGPEFLTYFQNEAQLEKSRLLSDRFSAERPKGSFSTLEIQRTEQGDSAMYLCASSLRTGETQYFGPGTRLLVL.

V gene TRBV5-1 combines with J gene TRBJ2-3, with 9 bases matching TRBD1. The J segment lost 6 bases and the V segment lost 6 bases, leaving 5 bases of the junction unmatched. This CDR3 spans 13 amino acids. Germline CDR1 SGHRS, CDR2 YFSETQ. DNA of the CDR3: TGCGCCAGCACGACAGGGGGGTACGATACGCAGTATTTT. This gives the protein CASTTGGYDTQYF.

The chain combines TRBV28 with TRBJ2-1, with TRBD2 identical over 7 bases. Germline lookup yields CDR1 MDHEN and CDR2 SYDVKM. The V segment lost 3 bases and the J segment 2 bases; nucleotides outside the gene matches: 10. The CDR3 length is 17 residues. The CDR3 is CASSFLRLADTYNEQFF. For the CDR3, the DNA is TGTGCCAGCAGTTTCCTGAGGCTAGCGGATACCTACAATGAGCAGTTCTTC. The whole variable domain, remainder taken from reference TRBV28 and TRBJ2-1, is DVKVTQSSRYLVKRTGEKVFLECVQDMDHENMFWYRQDPGLGLRLIYFSYDVKMKEKGDIPEGYSVSREKKERFSLILESASTNQTSMYLCASSFLRLADTYNEQFFGPGTRLTVL.

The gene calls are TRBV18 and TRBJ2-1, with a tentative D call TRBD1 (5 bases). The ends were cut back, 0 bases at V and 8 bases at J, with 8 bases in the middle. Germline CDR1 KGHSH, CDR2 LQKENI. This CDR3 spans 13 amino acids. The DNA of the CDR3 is TGTGCCAGCTCACCACCAGGGGCCGATGAGCAGTTCTTC. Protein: CASSPPGADEQFF.

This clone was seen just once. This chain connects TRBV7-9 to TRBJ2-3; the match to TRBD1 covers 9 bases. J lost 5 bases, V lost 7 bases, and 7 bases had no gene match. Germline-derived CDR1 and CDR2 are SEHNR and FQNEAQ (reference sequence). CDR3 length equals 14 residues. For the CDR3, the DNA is TGTGCCAGCAATCCAGGACAGGGGTTAGATACGCAGTATTTT. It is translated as CASNPGQGLDTQYF.

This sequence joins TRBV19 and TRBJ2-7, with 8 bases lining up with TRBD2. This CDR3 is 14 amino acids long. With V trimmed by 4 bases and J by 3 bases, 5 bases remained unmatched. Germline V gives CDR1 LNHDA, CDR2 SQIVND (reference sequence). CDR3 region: CASSTAGAGYEQYF. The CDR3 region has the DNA TGTGCCAGTAGTACAGCGGGAGCGGGCTACGAGCAGTACTTC. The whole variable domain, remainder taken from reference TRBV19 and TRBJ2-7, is DGGITQSPKYLFRKEGQNVTLSCEQNLNHDAMYWYRQDPGQGLRLIYYSQIVNDFQKGDIAEGYSVSREKKESFPLTVTSAQKNPTAFYLCASSTAGAGYEQYFGPGTRLTVT.

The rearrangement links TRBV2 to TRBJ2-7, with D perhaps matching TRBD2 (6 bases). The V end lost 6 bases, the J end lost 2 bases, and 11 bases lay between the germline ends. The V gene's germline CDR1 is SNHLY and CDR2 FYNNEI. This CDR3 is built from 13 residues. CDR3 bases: TGTGCCAGCAGATACGGGAGACCCTACGAGCAGTACTTC. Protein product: CASRYGRPYEQYF.

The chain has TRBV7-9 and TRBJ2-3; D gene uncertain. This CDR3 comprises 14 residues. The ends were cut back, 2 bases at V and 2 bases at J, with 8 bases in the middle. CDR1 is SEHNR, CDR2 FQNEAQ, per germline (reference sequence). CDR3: CASSLSDNTDTQYF. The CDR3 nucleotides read TGTGCCAGCAGCTTAAGTGACAACACAGATACGCAGTATTTT.

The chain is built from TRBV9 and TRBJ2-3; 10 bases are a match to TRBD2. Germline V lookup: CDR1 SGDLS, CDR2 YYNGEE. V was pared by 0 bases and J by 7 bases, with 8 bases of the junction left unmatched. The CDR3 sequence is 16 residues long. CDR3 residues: CASSVASGSSWNTQYF. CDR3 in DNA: TGTGCCAGCAGCGTAGCTAGCGGGAGTTCGTGGAATACGCAGTATTTT. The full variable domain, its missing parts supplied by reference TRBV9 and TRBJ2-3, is DSGVTQTPKHLITATGQRVTLRCSPRSGDLSVYWYQQSLDQGLQFLIQYYNGEERAKGNILERFSAQQFPDLHSELNLSSLELGDSALYFCASSVASGSSWNTQYFGPGTRLTVL.

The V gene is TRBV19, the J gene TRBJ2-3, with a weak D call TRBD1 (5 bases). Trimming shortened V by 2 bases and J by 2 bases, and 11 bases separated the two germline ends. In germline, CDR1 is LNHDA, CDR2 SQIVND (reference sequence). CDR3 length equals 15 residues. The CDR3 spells CASSISTGHTDTQYF. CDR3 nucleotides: TGTGCCAGTAGTATATCAACAGGCCACACAGATACGCAGTATTTT.

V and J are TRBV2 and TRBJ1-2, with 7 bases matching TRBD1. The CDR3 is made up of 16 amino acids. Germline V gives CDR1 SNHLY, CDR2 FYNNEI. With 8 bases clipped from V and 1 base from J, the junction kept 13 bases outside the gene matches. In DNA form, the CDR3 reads TGTGCCAGCGTTTTGACAGGGCCTCCAATTAACTATGGCTACACCTTC. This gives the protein CASVLTGPPINYGYTF. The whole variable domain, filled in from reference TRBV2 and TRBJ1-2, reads EPEVTQTPSHQVTQMGQEVILRCVPISNHLYFYWYRQILGQKVEFLVSFYNNEISEKSEIFDDQFSVERPDGSNFTLKIRSTKLEDSAMYFCASVLTGPPINYGYTFGSGTRLTVV.

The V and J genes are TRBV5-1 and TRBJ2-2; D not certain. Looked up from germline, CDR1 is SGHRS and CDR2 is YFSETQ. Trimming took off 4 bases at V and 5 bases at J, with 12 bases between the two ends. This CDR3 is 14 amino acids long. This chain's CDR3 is CASSGIQSTGELFF. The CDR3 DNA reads TGCGCCAGCAGCGGAATACAGAGTACCGGGGAGCTGTTTTTT.

The CDR3 nucleotides read TGCGCCAGCAGCCAAGGGCCGGGACTAGCGGGAGCGGACGGGGAGCTGTTTTTT. It specifies CASSQGPGLAGADGELFF. J is TRBJ2-2 and V is TRBV4-3; 14 bases are shared with TRBD2. CDR3 length: 18 residues. The germline gives CDR1 LGHNA, CDR2 YSLEER. V gave up 1 base and J gave up 7 bases; unmatched junction bases: 8.

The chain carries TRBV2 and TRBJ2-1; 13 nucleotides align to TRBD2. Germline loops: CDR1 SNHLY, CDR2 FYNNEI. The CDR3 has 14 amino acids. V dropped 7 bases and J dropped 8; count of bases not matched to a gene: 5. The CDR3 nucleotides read TGTGCCAGCAACCAACTAGCGGGAGGGGATGAGCAGTTCTTC. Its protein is CASNQLAGGDEQFF.

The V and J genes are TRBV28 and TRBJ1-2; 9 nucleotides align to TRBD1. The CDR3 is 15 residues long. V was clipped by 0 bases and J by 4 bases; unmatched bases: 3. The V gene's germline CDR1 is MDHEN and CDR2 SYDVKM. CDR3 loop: CASSLWGTGIYGYTF. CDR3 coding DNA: TGTGCCAGCAGTTTATGGGGGACAGGGATCTATGGCTACACCTTC.

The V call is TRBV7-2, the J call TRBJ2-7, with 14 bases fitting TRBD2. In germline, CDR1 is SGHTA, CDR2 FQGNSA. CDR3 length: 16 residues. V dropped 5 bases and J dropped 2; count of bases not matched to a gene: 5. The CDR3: CASSQSGLAGAYEQYF. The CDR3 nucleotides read TGTGCCAGCAGCCAATCGGGACTAGCGGGAGCCTACGAGCAGTACTTC.

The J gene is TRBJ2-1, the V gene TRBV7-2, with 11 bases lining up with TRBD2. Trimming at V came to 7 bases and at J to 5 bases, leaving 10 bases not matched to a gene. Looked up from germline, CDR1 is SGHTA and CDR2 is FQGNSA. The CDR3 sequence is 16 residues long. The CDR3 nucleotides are TGTGCCAGCACCCTAGCTGGGACTAGCGGTAACAATGAGCAGTTCTTC. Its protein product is CASTLAGTSGNNEQFF.

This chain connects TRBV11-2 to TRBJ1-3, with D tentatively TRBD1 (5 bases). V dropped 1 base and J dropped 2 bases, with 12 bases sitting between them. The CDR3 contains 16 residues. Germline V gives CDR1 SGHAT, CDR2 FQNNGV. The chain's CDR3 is CASSLGAGITGNTIYF. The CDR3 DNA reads TGTGCCAGCAGCTTAGGGGCAGGGATTACTGGAAACACCATATATTTT.

CDR3 in DNA: TGTGCCAGCAGCGCCCCTAGCGGCCTCAACACCGGGGAGCTGTTTTTT. This gives the protein CASSAPSGLNTGELFF. The chain is built from TRBV7-9 and TRBJ2-2, with 7 bases fitting TRBD2. The germline gives CDR1 SEHNR, CDR2 FQNEAQ (reference sequence). J lost 2 bases, V lost 5 bases, and 8 bases had no gene match. CDR3 length: 16 residues.

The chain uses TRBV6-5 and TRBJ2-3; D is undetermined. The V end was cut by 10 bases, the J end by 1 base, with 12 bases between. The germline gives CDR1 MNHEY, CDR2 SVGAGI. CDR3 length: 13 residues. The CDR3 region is CATTTPGTDTQYF. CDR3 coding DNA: TGTGCCACCACTACCCCGGGCACAGATACGCAGTATTTT.

CDR3 in DNA: TGTGCCAGCAGCTTAGGGTCCAGGGTCGACACTGAAGCTTTCTTT. Translating it yields CASSLGSRVDTEAFF. J is TRBJ1-1 and V is TRBV7-9; TRBD1 might be the D (5 bases). This CDR3 has 15 residues. V lost 1 base and J 3 bases, leaving 12 bases between the germline ends. Germline CDR1 and CDR2: SEHNR and FQNEAQ (reference sequence).

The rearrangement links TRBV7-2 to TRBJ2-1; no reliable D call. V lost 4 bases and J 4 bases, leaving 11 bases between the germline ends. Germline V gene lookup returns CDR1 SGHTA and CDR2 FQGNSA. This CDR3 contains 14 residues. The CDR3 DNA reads TGTGCCAGCAGCTCCATAGGCGGATACAATGAGCAGTTCTTC. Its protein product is CASSSIGGYNEQFF.

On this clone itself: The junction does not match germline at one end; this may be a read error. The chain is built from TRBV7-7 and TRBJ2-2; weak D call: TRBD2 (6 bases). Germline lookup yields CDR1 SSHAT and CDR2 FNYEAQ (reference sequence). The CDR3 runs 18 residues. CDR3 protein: CASSQPPWGDRNTGELFF. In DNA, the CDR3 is TGTGCTAGCAGCCAACCCCCCTGGGGGGATCGTAACACCGGGGAGCTGTTTTTT. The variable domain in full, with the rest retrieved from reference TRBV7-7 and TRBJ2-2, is GAGVSQSPRYKVTKRGQDVTLRCDPISSHATLYWYQQALGQGPEFLTYFNYEAQPDKSGLPSDRFSAERPEGSISTLTIQRTEQRDSAMYRCASSQPPWGDRNTGELFFGEGSRLTVL.